This is a list of T cell receptor beta chains from one sample in a study of cytomegalovirus exposure and HLA in healthy donors. Method: immunoSEQ multiplex PCR; TCRdb's copy keeps in-frame clones and lacks some. The sample shows 55,000 to 75,000 clones, roughly two thirds of them seen only once. The sequencing input was PBMCs. The receptors come from a man aged 30 to 45 in good health and CMV-seronegative. The CDR3 runs from the conserved cysteine through the conserved F or W. A D gene is named only where the DNA matches it firmly. Rows may omit the clone size; those that give it use once, few, many or a size class.

NA	TRBJ1-2	NA	TRBV19	CASLAGGGGLYGYTF	TGTGCCAGTTTGGCTGGGGGAGGGGGACTCTATGGCTACACCTTC
NA	TRBJ2-5	NA	TRBV30	CAWSVLVGGTQYF	TGTGCCTGGAGTGTTTTGGTGGGAGGTACCCAGTACTTC
few	TRBJ1-2	TRBD1	TRBV9	CASSASGQASYGYTF	TGTGCCAGCAGCGCGTCGGGACAGGCCAGCTATGGCTACACCTTC
NA	TRBJ2-1	TRBD2	TRBV29-1	CSVYKLAGVNNEQFF	TGCAGCGTTTACAAACTAGCGGGGGTAAACAATGAGCAGTTCTTC
NA	TRBJ2-7	NA	TRBV9	CASGRGGGDIYEQYF	TGTGCCAGCGGGCGAGGCGGAGGGGATATATACGAGCAGTACTTC
NA	TRBJ2-5	TRBD2	TRBV15	CATSRDGEGAETQYF	TGTGCCACCAGCAGAGATGGGGAGGGAGCAGAGACCCAGTACTTC
NA	TRBJ2-7	NA	TRBV4-1	CASSRAETEREQYF	TGCGCCAGCAGCCGGGCTGAGACAGAACGCGAGCAGTACTTC
NA	TRBJ1-2	NA	TRBV7-2	CASSLSVTGYSGYTF	TGTGCCAGCAGCTTATCGGTAACAGGGTATAGTGGCTACACCTTC
NA	TRBJ2-7	NA	TRBV19	CASSIGYSYEQYF	TGTGCCAGTAGTATAGGCTACTCCTACGAGCAGTACTTC
NA	TRBJ2-7	TRBD1	TRBV30	CARQGQGSYEQYF	TGTGCCCGACAGGGACAGGGCTCCTACGAGCAGTACTTC
NA	TRBJ1-2	TRBD1	TRBV20-1	CSEGQGLGYTF	TGCAGCGAAGGACAGGGGCTTGGCTACACCTTC
few	TRBJ1-1	NA	TRBV28	CASRRGVNTEAFF	TGTGCCAGCAGGCGCGGGGTGAACACTGAAGCTTTCTTT
NA	TRBJ2-3	TRBD2	TRBV4-2	CASSQVGLAGNPSTDTQYF	TGTGCCAGCAGCCAAGTGGGACTAGCGGGGAACCCTAGCACAGATACGCAGTATTTT
NA	TRBJ1-1	NA	TRBV7-3	CASSSGGMNTEAFF	TGTGCCAGCAGTTCCGGAGGGATGAACACTGAAGCTTTCTTT
few	TRBJ1-2	NA	TRBV5-4	CASSLKGVNGYTF	TGTGCCAGCAGCCTTAAGGGGGTGAATGGCTACACCTTC
NA	TRBJ2-7	NA	TRBV20-1	CSASLIREQYF	TGCAGTGCTAGCCTTATCCGCGAGCAGTACTTC
NA	TRBJ1-1	NA	TRBV7-8	CASSKNREGDEAFF	TGTGCCAGCAGCAAGAACAGGGAAGGGGATGAAGCTTTCTTT
NA	TRBJ1-1	TRBD1	TRBV5-4	CASTGTGLPPEAFF	TGTGCCAGCACCGGGACAGGGCTCCCTCCTGAAGCTTTCTTT
NA	TRBJ1-1	NA	TRBV2	CASSELSLNTEAFF	TGTGCCAGCAGTGAATTGAGTTTGAACACTGAAGCTTTCTTT
NA	TRBJ1-1	NA	TRBV29-1	CSVVGVGLSEAFF	TGCAGCGTTGTGGGGGTGGGACTGTCTGAAGCTTTCTTT
few	TRBJ1-1	NA	TRBV4-1	CASSQGRGVQGRTEAFF	TGCGCCAGCAGCCAAGGCAGAGGGGTACAGGGTCGTACTGAAGCTTTCTTT
NA	TRBJ1-4	TRBD1	TRBV2	CASSERQGVNNEKLFF	TGTGCCAGCAGTGAAAGGCAGGGGGTGAATAATGAAAAACTGTTTTTT
NA	TRBJ1-5	NA	TRBV6-4	CASSEREGQPQHF	TGTGCCAGCAGTGAAAGGGAGGGCCAGCCCCAGCATTTT
NA	TRBJ1-6	NA	TRBV4-1	CASSPGQLDNSPLHF	TGCGCCAGCAGCCCCGGACAGTTGGATAATTCACCCCTCCACTTT
NA	TRBJ1-1	TRBD1	TRBV30	CAWDRGQNTEAFF	TGTGCCTGGGACAGGGGGCAGAACACTGAAGCTTTCTTT
few	TRBJ1-2	NA	TRBV6-5	CASSYSIRVDTYGYTF	TGTGCCAGCAGTTACTCGATTAGGGTGGACACCTATGGCTACACCTTC
once	TRBJ2-1	TRBD2	TRBV10-3	CAISESGDPYNEQFF	TGTGCCATCAGTGAAAGCGGGGATCCCTACAATGAGCAGTTCTTC
NA	TRBJ2-3	NA	TRBV6-5	CASMGRPRTDTQYF	TGTGCCAGCATGGGGAGGCCCCGCACAGATACGCAGTATTTT
NA	TRBJ1-2	NA	TRBV7-9	CASSGTGTQHTSYTF	TGTGCCAGCAGCGGAACCGGGACACAACATACTAGCTACACCTTC
many	TRBJ1-1	TRBD1	TRBV7-9	CASSRTGGPEAFF	TGTGCCAGCAGCCGAACAGGGGGCCCTGAAGCTTTCTTT
few	TRBJ1-4	NA	TRBV29-1	CSVEGGRREKLFF	TGCAGCGTTGAGGGAGGAAGGAGGGAAAAACTGTTTTTT
NA	TRBJ1-2	TRBD1	TRBV6-5	CASRDRDNVYGYTF	TGTGCCAGCCGGGACAGAGATAATGTCTATGGCTACACCTTC
few	TRBJ1-6	TRBD1	TRBV2	CASRNPGQGADSPLHF	TGTGCCAGCAGAAACCCGGGACAGGGGGCCGATTCACCCCTCCACTTT
NA	TRBJ2-6	NA	TRBV6-5	CASKKPGANVLTF	TGTGCCAGCAAGAAGCCTGGGGCCAACGTCCTGACTTTC
NA	TRBJ2-5	NA	TRBV25-1	CASSEPPGETQYF	TGTGCCAGCAGTGAACCACCAGGGGAGACCCAGTACTTC